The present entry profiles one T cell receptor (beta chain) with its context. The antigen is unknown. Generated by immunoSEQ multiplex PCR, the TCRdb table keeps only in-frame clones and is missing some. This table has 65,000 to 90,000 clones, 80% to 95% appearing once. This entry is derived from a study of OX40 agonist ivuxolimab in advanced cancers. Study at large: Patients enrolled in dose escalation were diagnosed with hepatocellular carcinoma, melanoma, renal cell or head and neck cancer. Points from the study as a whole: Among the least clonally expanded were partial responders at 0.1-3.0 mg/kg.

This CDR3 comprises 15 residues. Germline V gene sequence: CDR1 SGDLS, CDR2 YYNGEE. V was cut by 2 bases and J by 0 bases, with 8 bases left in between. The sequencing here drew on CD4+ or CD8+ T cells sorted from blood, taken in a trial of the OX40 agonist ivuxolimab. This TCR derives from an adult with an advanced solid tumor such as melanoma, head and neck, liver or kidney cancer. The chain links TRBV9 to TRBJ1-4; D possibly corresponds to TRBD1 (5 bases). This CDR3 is CASSVGGATNEKLFF. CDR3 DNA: TGTGCCAGCAGCGTCGGGGGGGCAACTAATGAAAAACTGTTTTTT.